This entry describes one T cell receptor (beta chain). No cognate antigen has been identified for it. This may be a read error: a much more frequent sequence differs by one nucleotide. Preparation of the library involved 5' RACE. Data came from an Illumina HiSeq 2500. A second roughly 6 to 12 cycle PCR used a sample-barcoded 5' primer and a J-beta primer mix. Each TCR beta cDNA molecule received a unique molecular identifier from a template-switch 5' adaptor carrying 12 random nucleotides. Each sample yielded at least 2.5 million CDR3-containing paired-end reads. First-strand cDNA was synthesized from all RNA with the Mint cDNA synthesis kit, primed by a TRBC-specific oligonucleotide. Following uracil-DNA glycosylase treatment, all cDNA underwent a first 18-cycle PCR with the universal primers M1SS and BC2_uni_R. Under the source paper's analysis protocol: Normalization of each sample was performed by random selection of 1 million high-quality reads, each carrying a distinct molecular identifier. Reads with shared molecular identifiers were discarded instead of being binned into consensus sequences. MiTCR, run with a Q25 quality threshold and the strictest error-elimination algorithm, handled CDR3 identification, clonotype clustering and error correction. A nonparametric unseen species model with Euler transformation was used to estimate lower-bound total TCR beta diversity. Through fastp at Q25 and MiXCR, TCRdb rebuilt clones from the public reads, retaining in-frame beta chains. Duplicate CDR3 protein sequences are folded into a single record with the most common DNA and genes. TCRdb's processing, not the study's, gives the V and J calls here. Within this sample are 700,000 to 800,000 distinct CDR3 sequences, with roughly 44% of them counted one time only. The ten largest clones capture 20% to 25% of the sample.

These data originate in a study of blood T cells in healthy people across ages (dated by TCRdb to between 2014 and 2017). For the study in its entirety: Template switching captured roughly one uniquely barcoded TCR beta cDNA molecule per two T cells in model experiments. Age-related changes in TCR beta repertoire diversity were measured in the study by deep sequencing normalized with unique cDNA molecular identifiers. The donors were split into four age groups: young (average 16 years), middle-aged (roughly 40), aged (62) and long-lived (roughly 77). To avoid experimental bias, donors of different ages were distributed randomly across sequencing lanes. The study analyzed two additional independent replicas of 1 million unique cDNA reads from the same blood draw for two donors, one aged 18 to 29 and one aged 80 or older. Broader findings and caveats from the paper: There was a strong correlation between observed TCR beta diversity and the percentage of naive T cells measured by flow cytometry. Donor CMV infection status was unknown, potentially confounding age-related changes in expanded clonotypes. Estimates of total diversity from one million sequenced T cells were regarded as lower bounds and underestimates. Conclusive comparison of naive and antigen-experienced compartments was prevented by the profiling of bulk unsorted PBMCs. The long-lived group showed more naive CD4+ T cells, fewer expanded clones and increased TCR diversity than the aged group, suggesting age selection. Observed TCR beta diversity per million T cells fell roughly linearly with age, and a significant reduction was already apparent by age about 38.

From a lookup of the germline V gene, CDR1 and CDR2 are MNHEY and SVGAGI. The CDR3, from cysteine to phenylalanine, totals 14 residues. Here the CDR3 DNA is all that survives: 42 bases in frame from base 1. V and J are trimmed by 5 bases and 5 bases, and the gene matches miss 3 bases of the junction. Systemically healthy Caucasian individuals from Russia, 39 in total and aged about 6 to 100 years, were included as donors. Each donor gave 8 to 10 milliliters of peripheral blood, drawn into EDTA-treated Vacutainer tubes. Ficoll-Paque density-gradient centrifugation was used to isolate PBMCs, with at least 7 million obtained per sample. Total RNA was extracted from PBMCs with Trizol reagent, with at least 5 micrograms obtained per sample. The percentages of naive CD45RAhigh/CD27high T cells were determined by flow cytometry on a PBMC aliquot from every donor.

Sequencing was carried out using blood. The receptor's source is a woman aged 55-70 years in good health. This chain is built from TRBV6-5 and TRBJ2-1, with 10 middle bases fitting TRBD2. The CDR3 region: CASSVGTSDNEQFF. The DNA sequence follows: TGTGCCAGCAGTGTGGGGACTAGCGACAATGAGCAGTTCTTC.